This T cell receptor (beta chain) was sequenced in a study of cytomegalovirus exposure and HLA in healthy donors. The CDR3 length is 16 residues. CDR1 and CDR2 (germline): SGHRS, YFSETQ. Germline trimming cut 4 bases from V and 6 bases from J; bases unmatched to any gene: 14. The PCR made use of 60 Vbeta and 13 Jbeta primers. Sequencing used immunoSEQ multiplex PCR; TCRdb keeps in-frame clones, though not all of them. The profile shows around 92,000 clones, approximately 72% of them singletons. Sequenced material: PBMCs. This rearrangement joins TRBV5-1 to TRBJ1-2; 8 nucleotides match TRBD1. The TCR sequence derives from a female donor in good health and CMV-seropositive. CDR3 in amino acids: CASSPTAARQGHGYTF. The CDR3 bases are TGCGCCAGCAGCCCTACTGCGGCGAGACAGGGGCATGGCTACACCTTC.